This TCR beta chain was sequenced for a study of cytomegalovirus exposure and HLA in healthy donors. Whole-study results and caveats: Sequencing likely produced, as an artifact, a cluster of highly shared sequence variants. The HLA-A and HLA-B alleles of most subjects were reportedly predicted accurately from TCR beta sequences. For presence/absence analyses, sequencing depth was assumed to be roughly uniform across donors.

It was with 60 Vbeta and 13 Jbeta primers that the PCR ran. Data came from immunoSEQ multiplex PCR; TCRdb stores just in-frame clones and leaves some out. The data hold about 140,000 clones, with around 80% observed a single time. V lost 1 base and J lost 4, with 14 bases in between. The CDR3 spans 15 residues. Germline V gene lookup returns CDR1 SGHKS and CDR2 YYEKEE (reference sequence). As concerns this clone: Its target is not known.

The receptor was derived from a man aged 25-45 years in good health and CMV-seronegative. The sample was PBMCs. This chain uses TRBV5-5 with TRBJ1-1; unclear D gene. CDR3: CASSLLAQATTEAFF. CDR3 nucleotides: TGTGCCAGCAGCTTGCTCGCCCAGGCGACCACTGAAGCTTTCTTT. Supplemented by reference TRBV5-5 and TRBJ1-1, the full variable domain reads DAGVTQSPTHLIKTRGQQVTLRCSPISGHKSVSWYQQVLGQGPQFIFQYYEKEERGRGNFPDRFSARQFPNYSSELNVNALLLGDSALYLCASSLLAQATTEAFFGQGTRLTVV.